Described below is a single T cell receptor (beta chain) sequence and its context. Its antigen is unknown. The investigators reverse transcribed all of the isolated RNA, so they sequenced expressed TCRB transcripts. The method was immunoSEQ multiplex PCR; TCRdb's version includes in-frame clones alone and lacks a portion of them. The sample lists around 400,000 clones; around 12% were seen once. The data were obtained in a study of beta chain features in type 1 diabetes. V lost 1 base and J 2 bases, leaving 12 bases between the germline ends. CDR3 length: 15 residues. Germline V gene sequence: CDR1 SGHRS, CDR2 YFSETQ. Findings and limits, study-wide: PCR might show a preference for shorter templates, equally across patients and controls. A closer apparent resemblance between naive, central memory and Treg TCRB repertoires was seen in patients than in healthy donors.

This TCR was sampled from a young man in good health. The chain combines TRBV5-1 with TRBJ2-5; D may be TRBD2 (6 bases). The sample comprised naive CD4+ T cells from blood. DNA of the CDR3: TGCGCCAGCAGCTTGAGTCGACTAGGGCAAGAGACCCAGTACTTC. As protein: CASSLSRLGQETQYF.